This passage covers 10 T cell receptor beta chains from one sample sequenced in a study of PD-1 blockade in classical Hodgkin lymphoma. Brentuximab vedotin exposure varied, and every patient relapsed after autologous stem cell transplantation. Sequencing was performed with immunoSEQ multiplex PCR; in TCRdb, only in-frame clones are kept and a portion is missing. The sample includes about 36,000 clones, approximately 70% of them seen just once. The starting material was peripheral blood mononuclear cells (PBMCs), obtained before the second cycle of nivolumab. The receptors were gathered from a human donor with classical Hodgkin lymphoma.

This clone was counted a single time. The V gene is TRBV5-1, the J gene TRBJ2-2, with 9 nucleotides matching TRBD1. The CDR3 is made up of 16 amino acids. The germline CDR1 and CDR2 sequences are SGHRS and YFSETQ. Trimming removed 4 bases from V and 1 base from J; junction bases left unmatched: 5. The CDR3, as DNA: TGCGCCAGCAGCCCGGGGGACAGGGTGAACACCGGGGAGCTGTTTTTT. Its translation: CASSPGDRVNTGELFF.

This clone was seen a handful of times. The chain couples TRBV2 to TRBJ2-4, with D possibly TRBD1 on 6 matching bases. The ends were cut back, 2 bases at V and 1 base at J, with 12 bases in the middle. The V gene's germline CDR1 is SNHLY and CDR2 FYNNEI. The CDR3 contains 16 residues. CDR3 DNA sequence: TGTGCCAGCAGTGAAATGGGGGCGAGGGCCAAAAACATTCAGTACTTC. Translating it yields CASSEMGARAKNIQYF. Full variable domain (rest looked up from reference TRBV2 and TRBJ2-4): EPEVTQTPSHQVTQMGQEVILRCVPISNHLYFYWYRQILGQKVEFLVSFYNNEISEKSEIFDDQFSVERPDGSNFTLKIRSTKLEDSAMYFCASSEMGARAKNIQYFGAGTRLSVL.

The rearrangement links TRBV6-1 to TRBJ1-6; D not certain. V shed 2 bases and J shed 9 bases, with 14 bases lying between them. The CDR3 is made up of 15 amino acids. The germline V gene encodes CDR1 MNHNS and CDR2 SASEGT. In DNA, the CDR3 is TGTGCCAGCAGTGAAACCGGGATACTCGGTTCACCCCTCCACTTT. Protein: CASSETGILGSPLHF.

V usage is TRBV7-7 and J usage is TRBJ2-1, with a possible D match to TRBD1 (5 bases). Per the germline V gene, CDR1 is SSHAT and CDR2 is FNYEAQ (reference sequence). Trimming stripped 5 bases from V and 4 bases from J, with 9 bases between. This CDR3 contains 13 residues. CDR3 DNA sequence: TGTGCCAGCAGCCTGGACATTTACAATGAGCAGTTCTTC. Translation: CASSLDIYNEQFF.

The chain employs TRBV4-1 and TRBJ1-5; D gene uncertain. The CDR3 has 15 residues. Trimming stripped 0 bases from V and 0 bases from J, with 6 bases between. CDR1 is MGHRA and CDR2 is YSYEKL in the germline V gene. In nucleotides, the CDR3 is TGCGCCAGCAGCCAAGAAGCGTATAGCAATCAGCCCCAGCATTTT. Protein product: CASSQEAYSNQPQHF.

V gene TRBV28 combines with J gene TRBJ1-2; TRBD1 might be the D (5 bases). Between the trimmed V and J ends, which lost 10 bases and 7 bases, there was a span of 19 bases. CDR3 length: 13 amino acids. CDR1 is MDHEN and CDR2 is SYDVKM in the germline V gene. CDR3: CATRIRGVVGYTF. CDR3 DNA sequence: TGTGCCACCAGGATAAGGGGAGTAGTTGGCTACACCTTC.

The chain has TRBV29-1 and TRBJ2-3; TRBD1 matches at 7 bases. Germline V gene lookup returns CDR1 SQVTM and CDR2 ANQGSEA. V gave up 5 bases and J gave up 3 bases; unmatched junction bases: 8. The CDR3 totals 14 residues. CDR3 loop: CSVLRQGATDTQYF. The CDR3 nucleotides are TGCAGCGTTCTTAGACAGGGTGCAACAGATACGCAGTATTTT.

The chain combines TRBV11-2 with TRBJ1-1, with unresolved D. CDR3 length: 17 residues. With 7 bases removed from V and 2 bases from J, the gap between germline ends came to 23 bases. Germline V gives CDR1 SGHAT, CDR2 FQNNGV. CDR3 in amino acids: CASTAYVGAAGNTEAFF. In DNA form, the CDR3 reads TGTGCCAGCACCGCTTATGTGGGCGCCGCCGGAAACACTGAAGCTTTCTTT.

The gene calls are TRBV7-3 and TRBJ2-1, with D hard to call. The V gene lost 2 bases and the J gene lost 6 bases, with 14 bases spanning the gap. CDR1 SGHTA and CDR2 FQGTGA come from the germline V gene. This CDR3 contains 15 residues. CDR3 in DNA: TGTGCCAGCAGCTTACTAGTTGGGCCGCGCAATGAGCAGTTCTTC. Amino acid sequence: CASSLLVGPRNEQFF.

In nucleotides, the CDR3 is TGTGCCAGCAGTTACTCGAGTCGAGAGGGCTACACCTTC. Translation gives CASSYSSREGYTF. The V call is TRBV6-6, the J call TRBJ1-2; no firm D call. V was clipped by 0 bases and J by 8 bases, with 10 bases between them. The CDR3 spans 13 residues. Germline CDR1 is MNHNY and CDR2 is SVGAGI (reference sequence).